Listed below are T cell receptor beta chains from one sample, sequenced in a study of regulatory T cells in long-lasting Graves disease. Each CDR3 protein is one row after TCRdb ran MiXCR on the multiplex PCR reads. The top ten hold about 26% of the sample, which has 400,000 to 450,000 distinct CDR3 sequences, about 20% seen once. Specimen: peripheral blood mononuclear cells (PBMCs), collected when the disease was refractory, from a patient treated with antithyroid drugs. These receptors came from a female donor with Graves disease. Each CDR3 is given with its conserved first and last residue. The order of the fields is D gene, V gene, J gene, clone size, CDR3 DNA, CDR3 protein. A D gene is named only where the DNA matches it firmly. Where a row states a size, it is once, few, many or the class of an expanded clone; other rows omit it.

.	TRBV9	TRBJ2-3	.	TGTGCCAGCGGAGGACAACGAAGCACAGATACGCAGTATTTT	CASGGQRSTDTQYF
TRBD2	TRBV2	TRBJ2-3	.	TGTGCCAGCAGTGAGGTGCGGGAGGATACGCAGTATTTT	CASSEVREDTQYF
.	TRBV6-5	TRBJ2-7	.	TGTGCCAGCAGTTGGGTGGGTAGCCAACACGAGCAGTACTTC	CASSWVGSQHEQYF
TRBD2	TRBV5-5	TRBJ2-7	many	TGTGCCAGCAGCTTGGGCGGGGGTAGCGCCTACGAGCAGTACTTC	CASSLGGGSAYEQYF
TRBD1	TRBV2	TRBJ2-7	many	TGTGCCAGCAGGTTGGGGGCAGGGGGCTTGTCCGAGCAGTACTTC	CASRLGAGGLSEQYF
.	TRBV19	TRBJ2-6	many	TGTGCCAGTAGAACGGCAGGCTCCGGGGCCAACGTCCTGACTTTC	CASRTAGSGANVLTF
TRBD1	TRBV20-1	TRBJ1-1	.	TGCAGTGCTAGACCTAACGACAGGGATGGGGCTTTCTTT	CSARPNDRDGAFF
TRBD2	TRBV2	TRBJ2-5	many	TGTGCCAGCAAGTGGGCTAGCGGGAGGTCAGAGACCCAGTACTTC	CASKWASGRSETQYF
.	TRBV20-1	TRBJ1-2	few	TGCAGTGCTAGAGTTCTGGACTATGGCTACACCTTC	CSARVLDYGYTF
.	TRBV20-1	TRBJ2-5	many	TGCAGTGCTAGAACGCAAGAGACCCAGTACTTC	CSARTQETQYF
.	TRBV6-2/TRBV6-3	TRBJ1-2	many	TGTGCCAGCAGTTACTCCACGATGGGCTACACCTTC	CASSYSTMGYTF
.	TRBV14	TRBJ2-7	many	TGTGCCAGCAGCCAAGTTACCTACGAGCAGTACTTC	CASSQVTYEQYF
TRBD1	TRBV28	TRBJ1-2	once	TGTGCCAGCAGTTTGGGGACAGGGTCGAGCTACACCTTC	CASSLGTGSSYTF
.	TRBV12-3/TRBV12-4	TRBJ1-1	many	TGTGCCAGTCATTCGTGGGGAGGCGCTGAAGCTTTCTTT	CASHSWGGAEAFF
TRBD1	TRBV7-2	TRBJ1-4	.	TGTGCCAGCAGCGACGGGACAGCAACTAATGAAAAACTGTTTTTT	CASSDGTATNEKLFF
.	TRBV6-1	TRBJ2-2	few	TGTGCCAGCGGATCCGGGACTCCGCAAACGAACACCGGGGAGCTGTTTTTT	CASGSGTPQTNTGELFF
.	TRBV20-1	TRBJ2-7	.	TGCAGTGCCAGACCGGCTAGCTCGGCCGAGCAGTACTTC	CSARPASSAEQYF
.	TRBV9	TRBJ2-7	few	TGTGCCAGCAGCGCCCGATCCGGAGGGGGTGGCGAGCAGTACTTC	CASSARSGGGGEQYF
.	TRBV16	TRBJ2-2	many	TGTGCCAGCAGCCACGATGGACAGATCACCGGGGAGCTGTTTTTT	CASSHDGQITGELFF
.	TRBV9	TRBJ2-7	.	TGTGCCAGCAGCACCACCTCCGGGGGCGCCTCCGAGCAGTACTTC	CASSTTSGGASEQYF
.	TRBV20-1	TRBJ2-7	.	TGCAGTGCTAGAACCCATCAGGGGCTAGTTTTCCACGAGCAGTACTTC	CSARTHQGLVFHEQYF
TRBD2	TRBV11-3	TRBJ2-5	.	TGTGCCAGCAGCTCCGGATCCCTAGCGGGAGTTCAAGAGACCCAGTACTTC	CASSSGSLAGVQETQYF
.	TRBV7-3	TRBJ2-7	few	TGTGCCAGCAGCTTAAAGCTAGCGACAACCTACGAGCAGTACTTC	CASSLKLATTYEQYF
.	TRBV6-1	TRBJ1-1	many	TGTGCCAGCAGTCCCCGACAGGATATGAACACTGAAGCTTTCTTT	CASSPRQDMNTEAFF
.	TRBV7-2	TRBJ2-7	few	TGTGCCAGCAGCTCCCGACCCGGGACATCCTACGAGCAGTACTTC	CASSSRPGTSYEQYF
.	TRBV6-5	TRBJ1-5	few	TGTGCCAGCAGTTACGATATAAGGGACGGCAATCAGCCCCAGCATTTT	CASSYDIRDGNQPQHF
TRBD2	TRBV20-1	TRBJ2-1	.	TGCAGTGCGTGGACTAGCGGCACGTACAATGAGCAGTTCTTC	CSAWTSGTYNEQFF
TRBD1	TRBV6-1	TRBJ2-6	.	TGTGCCAGCAGCCACAGGGGGCCTGGGGCCAACGTCCTGACTTTC	CASSHRGPGANVLTF
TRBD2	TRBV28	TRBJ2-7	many	TGTGCCAGCAGCCTCACTAGCGGGCCTCTCTACGAGCAGTACTTC	CASSLTSGPLYEQYF
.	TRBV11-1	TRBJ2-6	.	TGTGCCAGCAGCTCCCAGGTCTCTGGGGCCAACGTCCTGACTTTC	CASSSQVSGANVLTF
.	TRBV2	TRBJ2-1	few	TGTGCCAGCAGTGACGACAATGAGCAGTTCTTC	CASSDDNEQFF
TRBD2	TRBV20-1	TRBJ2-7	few	TGCAGCATGGGGCACGGGACTAGCGGGATCTCCTACGAGCAGTACTTC	CSMGHGTSGISYEQYF
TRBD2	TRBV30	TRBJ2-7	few	TGTGCCTGGAAAATCGGGACTAGTAGGTTCTACGAGCAGTACTTC	CAWKIGTSRFYEQYF
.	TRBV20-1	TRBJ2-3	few	TGCAGTGCTAGAGATCCGGCTCGTGCTAGCACAGATACGCAGTATTTT	CSARDPARASTDTQYF
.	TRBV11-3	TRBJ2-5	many	TGTGCCAGCAGCTGGAGCGGAGACGAGACCCAGTACTTC	CASSWSGDETQYF
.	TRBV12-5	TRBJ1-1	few	TGTGCTAGTGGTTTGTCTGGAGGGACTGAAGCTTTCTTT	CASGLSGGTEAFF
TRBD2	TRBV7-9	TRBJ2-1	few	TGTGCCAGCAGCGTGGGGACTAGGTTGTACAATGAGCAGTTCTTC	CASSVGTRLYNEQFF
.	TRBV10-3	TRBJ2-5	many	TGTGCCATCAGTGAGTCGGAGGGGAATACGGAGACCCAGTACTTC	CAISESEGNTETQYF
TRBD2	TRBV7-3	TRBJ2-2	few	TGTGCCAGCAGCTATAATGGGAGGGCCGGGGAGCTGTTTTTT	CASSYNGRAGELFF
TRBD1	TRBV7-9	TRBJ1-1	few	TGTGCCAGCAGCTTTTGGACAGGGTCAAACACTGAAGCTTTCTTT	CASSFWTGSNTEAFF
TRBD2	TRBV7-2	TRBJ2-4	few	TGTGCCAGCAGCTCTTGGACTAGCGGGCCGATTGGGGGCATTCAGTACTTC	CASSSWTSGPIGGIQYF
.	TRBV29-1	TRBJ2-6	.	TGCAGCGTCACATTCTCTGGGGCCAACGTCCTGACTTTC	CSVTFSGANVLTF
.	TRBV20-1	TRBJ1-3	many	TGCAGTGCTAGACAGGCAGGCTCTGGAAACACCATATATTTT	CSARQAGSGNTIYF
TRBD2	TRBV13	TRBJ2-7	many	TGTGCCAGCAGCCAACATACCGGGACTAGCGGCTACGAGCAGTACTTC	CASSQHTGTSGYEQYF
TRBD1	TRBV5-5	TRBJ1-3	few	TGTGCCAGCAGCTTGACAGGGGACTCTGGAAACACCATATATTTT	CASSLTGDSGNTIYF
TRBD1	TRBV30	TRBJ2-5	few	TGTGCCTGGGAGTCGTGGGCAGGGGGTGAGACCCAGTACTTC	CAWESWAGGETQYF
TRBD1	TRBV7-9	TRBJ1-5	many	TGTGCCAGCAGCTTAGCAGGGGGCGGCAATCAGCCCCAGCATTTT	CASSLAGGGNQPQHF
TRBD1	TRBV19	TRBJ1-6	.	TGTGCCAGTAAGACAGGGGGCATGAGTTCACCCCTCCACTTT	CASKTGGMSSPLHF
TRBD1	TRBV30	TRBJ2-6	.	TGTGCCTGGAACACAGGGGTCTCTGGGGCCAACGTCCTGACTTTC	CAWNTGVSGANVLTF